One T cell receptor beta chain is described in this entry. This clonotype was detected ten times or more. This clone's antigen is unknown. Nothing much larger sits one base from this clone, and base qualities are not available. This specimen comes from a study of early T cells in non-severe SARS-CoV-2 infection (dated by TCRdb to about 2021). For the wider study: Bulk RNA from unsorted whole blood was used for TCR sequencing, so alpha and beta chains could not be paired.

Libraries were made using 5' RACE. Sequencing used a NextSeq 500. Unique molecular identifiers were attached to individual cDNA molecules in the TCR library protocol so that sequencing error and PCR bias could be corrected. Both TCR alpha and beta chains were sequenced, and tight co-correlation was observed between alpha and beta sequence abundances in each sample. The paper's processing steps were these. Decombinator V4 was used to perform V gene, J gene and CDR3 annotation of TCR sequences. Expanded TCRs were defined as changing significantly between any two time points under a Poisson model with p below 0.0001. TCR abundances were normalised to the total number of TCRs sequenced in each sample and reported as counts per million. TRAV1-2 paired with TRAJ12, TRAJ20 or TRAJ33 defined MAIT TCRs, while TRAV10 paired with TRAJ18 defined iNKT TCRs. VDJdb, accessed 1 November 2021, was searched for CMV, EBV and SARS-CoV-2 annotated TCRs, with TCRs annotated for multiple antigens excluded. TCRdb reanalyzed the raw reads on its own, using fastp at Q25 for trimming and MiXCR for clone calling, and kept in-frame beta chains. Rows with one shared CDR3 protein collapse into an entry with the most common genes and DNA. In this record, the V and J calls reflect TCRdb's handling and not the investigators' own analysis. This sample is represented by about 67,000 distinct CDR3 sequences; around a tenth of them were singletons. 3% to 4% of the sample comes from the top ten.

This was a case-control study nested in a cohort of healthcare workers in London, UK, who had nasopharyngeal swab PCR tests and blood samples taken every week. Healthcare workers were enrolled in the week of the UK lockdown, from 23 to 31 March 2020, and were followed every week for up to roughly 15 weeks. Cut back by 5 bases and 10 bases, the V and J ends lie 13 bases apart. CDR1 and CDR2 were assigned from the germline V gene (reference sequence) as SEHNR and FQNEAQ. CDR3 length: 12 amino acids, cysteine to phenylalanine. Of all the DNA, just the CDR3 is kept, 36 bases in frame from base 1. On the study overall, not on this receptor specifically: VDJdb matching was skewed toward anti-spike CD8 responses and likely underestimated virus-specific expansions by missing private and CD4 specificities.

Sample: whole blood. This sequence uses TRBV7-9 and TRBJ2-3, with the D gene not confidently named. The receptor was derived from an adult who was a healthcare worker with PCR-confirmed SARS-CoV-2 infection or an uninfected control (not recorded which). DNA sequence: TGTGCCAGCAGCCCACCCGGCCCGTCGCAGTATTTT. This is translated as CASSPPGPSQYF.